This TCR beta chain was captured by sequencing in a study of blood T cell repertoires in COVID-19 (dated by TCRdb to the early 2020s). With respect to the entire study: Collaborator samples came from the United States, Italy and Spain and covered acute and convalescent phases of COVID-19. The material from the prospective study consisted of cDNA or gDNA derived from T cells, B-cell-depleted T cells, or PBMCs. The dataset comprised deeply sampled blood TCRbeta repertoires from subjects exposed to, actively infected with, or recovered from COVID-19. The repertoires were made available in a free public database intended to serve as a resource for research on the immune response to SARS-CoV-2. The samples were drawn from two sources: the first 160 participants of the ongoing ImmuneRACE study, and over 950 subjects contributed by 6 global collaborators. Nearly every sample came with metadata listing a de-identified subject ID, COVID-19 status, age in years and sex. Where available, HLA class I and class II types were obtained from metadata supplied by the sample provider rather than from assay-based typing.

At one collaborating source in Seattle, patients were enrolled during active infection and were followed longitudinally through the course of disease. The collaborating institutions used their own protocols to collect whole blood in K2EDTA tubes. Collaborator samples were shipped for TCRbeta analysis as frozen whole blood, isolated PBMCs, or DNA extracted from either sample type. Concerning this clone: No antigen is known for it. No per-base quality is available; no much larger clone lies one base away.

CDR1 LNHNV and CDR2 YYDKDF were looked up in the germline V gene (reference sequence). Ends trimmed: V by 5 bases, J by 4 bases; bases unmatched to a gene: 7. Inclusive of the bounding cysteine and phenylalanine, the CDR3 is 15 residues long. Only CDR3 DNA remains: 45 bases, in frame from the first base. Broader findings and caveats from the paper: How much clinical and demographic metadata was included differed by source and by participant, and the metadata was provided uncurated.

TCRbeta CDR3 regions were amplified from genomic DNA using the immunoSEQ Assay, a bias-controlled multiplex PCR. Processing in the source paper ran as follows. The number of nucleated cells in each sample was estimated from the amplification of reference gene primers within the assay. To quantify the absolute abundance of each unique TCRbeta CDR3 rearrangement, sequence reads were collapsed and filtered. Productive Simpson clonality was computed per sample as the square root of Simpson's diversity index over productive rearrangements. The table was pulled from immuneACCESS by TCRdb, which kept in-frame rearrangements only. Such tables lose some clones; where checked, under half of the loss comes from unresolved V genes, and the rest has no known cause. For V, J and clone size, that table is used; D and trimming come from the DNA. Here the sample has 270,000 or so clones; about 90% occur a single time. The top ten clones comprise 11% of the sample.

The sequence is built from TRBV15 and TRBJ2-1; 8 junctional bases match TRBD1. Sequencing input: peripheral blood. This clonotype originated in a young woman with COVID-19, enrolled during active disease. Here the CDR3 is given as CATSGDRGRYNEQFF. The bases are TGTGCCACCAGCGGCGACAGGGGCCGATACAATGAGCAGTTCTTC.